A selection of T cell receptor beta chains follows, all from one sample in a study of blood T cell repertoires in COVID-19. Here immunoSEQ multiplex PCR was the method, and the copy in TCRdb shows in-frame clones only, minus some. The repertoire has about 180,000 clones, approximately 85% of them found once; the top ten carry approximately 11%. The sample consisted of peripheral blood. Receptors originate from a human donor with active or convalescent COVID-19. The donor label of this sample is uncertain. The CDR3 runs from the conserved cysteine through the conserved F or W. Each record gives: V gene, clone size, D gene, J gene, CDR3 protein, CDR3 DNA. A D gene is named only where the DNA matches it firmly. Where a row states a size, it is once, few, many or the class of an expanded clone; other rows omit it.

TRBV28	-	-	TRBJ1-1	CASSPQVFGDTEAFF	TGTGCCAGCAGTCCACAGGTTTTTGGAGACACTGAAGCTTTCTTT
TRBV7-3	-	TRBD1	TRBJ1-1	CASSDRGDTEAFF	TGTGCCAGCAGCGACAGGGGGGACACTGAAGCTTTCTTT
TRBV28	-	-	TRBJ2-5	CASGTGILETQYF	TGTGCCAGCGGCACAGGGATTTTAGAGACCCAGTACTTC
TRBV2	-	-	TRBJ1-2	CASSQGPYGYTF	TGTGCCAGCAGTCAGGGGCCCTATGGCTACACCTTC
TRBV10-3	few	-	TRBJ1-1	CAISLESGISDTEAFF	TGTGCCATCAGTTTGGAATCAGGGATATCGGACACTGAAGCTTTCTTT
TRBV6-4	-	TRBD1	TRBJ2-2	CASSGAGGPTGELFF	TGTGCCAGCAGTGGGGCAGGGGGCCCCACCGGGGAGCTGTTTTTT
TRBV7-9	-	-	TRBJ1-1	CASSLDRADTEAFF	TGTGCCAGCAGCTTAGACAGGGCGGACACTGAAGCTTTCTTT
TRBV7-2	few	TRBD2	TRBJ2-1	CASSLVAGTSYEQFF	TGTGCCAGCAGCTTAGTAGCGGGAACGTCGTATGAGCAGTTCTTC
TRBV12-5	-	TRBD1	TRBJ1-3	CASGLASDRPNTIYF	TGTGCTAGTGGTTTGGCCTCGGACAGGCCAAACACCATATATTTT
TRBV10-3	-	TRBD1	TRBJ2-1	CAIRPGGTGQGEQFF	TGTGCCATCAGGCCGGGCGGGACAGGGCAGGGTGAGCAGTTCTTC
TRBV9	-	-	TRBJ2-1	CASSVEGASYNEQFF	TGTGCCAGCAGCGTGGAGGGGGCCTCCTACAATGAGCAGTTCTTC
TRBV4-2	few	-	TRBJ2-7	CASSQDHVGGYEQYF	TGTGCCAGCAGCCAAGATCACGTGGGAGGCTACGAGCAGTACTTC
TRBV4-1	-	TRBD1	TRBJ1-1	CASSPRDRGSNTEAFF	TGCGCCAGCAGCCCTCGGGACAGGGGCTCTAACACTGAAGCTTTCTTT
TRBV12-3/TRBV12-4	-	-	TRBJ2-3	CASSLTSSPRGYF	TGTGCCAGCAGTCTAACTTCGAGTCCAAGAGGGTATTTT
TRBV5-1	-	-	TRBJ2-5	CASSLEQVVAKTQYF	TGCGCCAGCAGCTTGGAGCAGGTGGTCGCAAAGACCCAGTACTTC
TRBV28	-	-	TRBJ1-2	CASTTSGRFYGYTF	TGTGCCAGCACCACTTCAGGCCGTTTCTATGGCTACACCTTC
TRBV19	-	-	TRBJ2-1	CASSIGPRNNEQFF	TGTGCCAGTAGTATAGGGCCCAGGAACAATGAGCAGTTCTTC
TRBV30	-	-	TRBJ1-3	CAWSLGSSGNTIYF	TGTGCCTGGAGCCTGGGGAGCTCTGGAAACACCATATATTTT
TRBV28	-	TRBD2	TRBJ2-5	CASSSGGWETQYF	TGTGCCAGCAGTTCGGGGGGATGGGAGACCCAGTACTTC
TRBV5-1	-	TRBD1	TRBJ2-5	CASSLGQGEETQYF	TGCGCCAGCAGCTTGGGACAGGGTGAAGAGACCCAGTACTTC
TRBV27	-	-	TRBJ2-2	CASIAAGPTGELFF	TGTGCCAGCATCGCCGCAGGTCCCACCGGGGAGCTGTTTTTT
TRBV5-1	-	TRBD2	TRBJ2-3	CASSSGTSGTDTQYF	TGCGCCAGCAGTTCCGGGACTAGCGGCACAGATACGCAGTATTTT
TRBV6-5	-	TRBD1	TRBJ1-4	CASRGQIATNEKLFF	TGTGCCAGCAGGGGACAGATTGCAACTAATGAAAAACTGTTTTTT
TRBV6-5	-	-	TRBJ1-1	CASSYSARYMNTEAFF	TGTGCCAGCAGTTACTCAGCCAGGTACATGAACACTGAAGCTTTCTTT
TRBV24-1	-	TRBD1	TRBJ1-2	CATSDRRTGRGVYGYTF	TGTGCCACCAGTGACCGACGGACAGGTCGGGGAGTATATGGCTACACCTTC
TRBV19	-	TRBD2	TRBJ2-7	CASSSPTSGSACEQYF	TGTGCCAGTAGTTCCCCGACTAGCGGGAGCGCTTGCGAGCAGTACTTC
TRBV2	-	-	TRBJ1-1	CASSALGGTEAFF	TGTGCCAGCAGTGCGTTGGGGGGGACTGAAGCTTTCTTT
TRBV7-3	-	-	TRBJ2-3	CASSLIVTDTQYF	TGTGCCAGCAGCTTAATAGTAACAGATACGCAGTATTTT
TRBV25-1	-	-	TRBJ1-3	CASSLPERNTIYF	TGTGCCAGCAGTCTCCCCGAGAGGAACACCATATATTTT
TRBV23-1	-	-	TRBJ1-6	CAKDDGIWENSPLHF	TGCGCCAAGGACGACGGGATATGGGAGAATTCACCCCTCCACTTT
TRBV5-1	once	-	TRBJ1-4	CASSDSATNEKLFF	TGCGCCAGCAGCGACAGTGCAACTAATGAAAAACTGTTTTTT
TRBV12-3/TRBV12-4	once	-	TRBJ1-1	CASSSRGGAFF	TGTGCCAGCAGTTCGCGGGGGGGAGCTTTCTTT
TRBV5-1	-	-	TRBJ2-7	CASSLQPLTGTPYEQYF	TGCGCCAGCAGCCTACAGCCTTTGACGGGAACTCCCTACGAGCAGTACTTC
TRBV5-1	-	TRBD1	TRBJ1-2	CASSSAGGPNYGYTF	TGCGCCAGCAGCTCGGCAGGGGGCCCTAACTATGGCTACACCTTC
TRBV12-2	-	-	TRBJ1-1	CASRLLRRPNTEAFF	TGTGCAAGTCGCTTACTCCGGAGGCCTAACACTGAAGCTTTCTTT
TRBV6-2/TRBV6-3	-	TRBD1	TRBJ2-7	CASSYGTGTYEQYF	TGTGCCAGCAGTTACGGGACAGGGACCTACGAGCAGTACTTC
TRBV28	-	TRBD1	TRBJ1-5	CASTLQTGGGQPQHF	TGTGCCAGCACCCTCCAGACAGGGGGCGGTCAGCCCCAGCATTTT
TRBV2	-	TRBD2	TRBJ2-1	CASSDWLAGSYNEQFF	TGTGCCAGCAGTGATTGGCTAGCGGGGTCGTACAATGAGCAGTTCTTC
TRBV7-9	-	-	TRBJ2-7	CASSSRGTDEQYF	TGTGCCAGCAGCTCCCGCGGGACAGACGAGCAGTACTTC
TRBV6-5	-	-	TRBJ2-7	CASSYRAGIYEQYF	TGTGCCAGCAGTTACCGGGCAGGGATTTACGAGCAGTACTTC
TRBV7-9	-	TRBD2	TRBJ2-3	CASSSLLLVAGGVADTQYF	TGTGCCAGCAGCTCCTTGCTACTCGTAGCGGGAGGAGTAGCAGATACGCAGTATTTT
TRBV5-4	-	TRBD1	TRBJ1-4	CASSLYGTGVEKLFF	TGTGCCAGCAGCCTGTACGGGACAGGGGTTGAAAAACTGTTTTTT
TRBV15	-	TRBD1	TRBJ2-7	CATSARTGGSYEQYF	TGTGCCACCAGCGCTCGGACAGGGGGATCCTACGAGCAGTACTTC
TRBV3-1/TRBV3-2	-	-	TRBJ2-7	CASSQGSSYEQYF	TGTGCCAGCAGCCAAGGGAGCTCCTACGAGCAGTACTTC
TRBV7-8	-	TRBD2	TRBJ2-3	CASSFRLAGPTDTQYF	TGTGCCAGCAGCTTTCGACTAGCGGGACCCACAGATACGCAGTATTTT
TRBV7-3	-	TRBD2	TRBJ2-1	CASSLKSGAGGYNEQFF	TGTGCCAGCAGCTTAAAATCGGGAGCGGGGGGTTACAATGAGCAGTTCTTC
TRBV5-4	-	TRBD2	TRBJ2-1	CASSISGIGDEQFF	TGTGCCAGCAGCATTAGCGGGATAGGTGATGAGCAGTTCTTC
TRBV5-1	-	TRBD2	TRBJ2-2	CASGSSGPLNTGELFF	TGCGCCAGCGGGTCTAGCGGGCCCCTGAACACCGGGGAGCTGTTTTTT
TRBV9	-	-	TRBJ2-3	CASSVGSGTTLTDTQYF	TGTGCCAGCAGCGTAGGCAGTGGGACAACCCTCACAGATACGCAGTATTTT
TRBV5-1	-	-	TRBJ1-4	CASSLVEGREKLFF	TGCGCCAGCAGCTTGGTGGAGGGCAGGGAAAAACTGTTTTTT
TRBV10-3	-	-	TRBJ2-1	CAISLGRPGNEQFF	TGTGCCATCAGTTTGGGGAGGCCAGGGAATGAGCAGTTCTTC
TRBV19	-	-	TRBJ2-7	CASSMRRDSSNEQYF	TGTGCCAGTAGTATGCGACGGGACTCCTCCAACGAGCAGTACTTC
TRBV6-4	-	-	TRBJ1-2	CASRNSFYGYTF	TGTGCCAGCAGGAACAGTTTCTATGGCTACACCTTC
TRBV6-2/TRBV6-3	-	-	TRBJ2-1	CASSYWAGNEQFF	TGTGCCAGCAGTTACTGGGCGGGTAATGAGCAGTTCTTC
TRBV10-1	once	TRBD2	TRBJ2-3	CASSPRLAGGPEADTQYF	TGCGCCAGTAGTCCTCGACTAGCGGGAGGGCCTGAGGCAGATACGCAGTATTTT
TRBV4-3	few	-	TRBJ1-6	CASSQAPGEYNSPLHF	TGCGCCAGCAGCCAGGCCCCAGGGGAGTATAATTCACCCCTCCACTTT
TRBV5-1	-	TRBD1	TRBJ1-1	CASRMGQGAPNTEAFF	TGCGCCAGCAGGATGGGACAGGGGGCGCCGAACACTGAAGCTTTCTTT